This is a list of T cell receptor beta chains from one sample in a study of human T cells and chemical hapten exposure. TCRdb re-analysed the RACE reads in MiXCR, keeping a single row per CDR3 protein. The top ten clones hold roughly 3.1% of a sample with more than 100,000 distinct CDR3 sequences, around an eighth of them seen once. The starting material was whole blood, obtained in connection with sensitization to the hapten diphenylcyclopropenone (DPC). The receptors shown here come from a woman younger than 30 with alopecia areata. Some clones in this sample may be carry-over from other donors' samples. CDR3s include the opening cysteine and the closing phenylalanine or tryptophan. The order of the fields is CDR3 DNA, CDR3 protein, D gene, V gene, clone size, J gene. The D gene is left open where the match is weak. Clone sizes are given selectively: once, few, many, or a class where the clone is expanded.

TGTGCCAGCAGCCCGGCGTCGGGACCCGTTTCACCCCTCCACTTT,CASSPASGPVSPLHF,NA,TRBV11-2,many,TRBJ1-6
TGTGCCAGCAGTTTCCCCCAGGGGGCCCTATCGTTGCAGTACTTC,CASSFPQGALSLQYF,TRBD1,TRBV28,NA,TRBJ2-7
TGTGCCAGCAGCAAAGTCGGAACAGGTCCTGAAGAAGCTTTCTTT,CASSKVGTGPEEAFF,NA,TRBV21-1,few,TRBJ1-1
TGTGCCAGCAGTCAGGGGAGCGGGCTCTACGAGCAGTACTTC,CASSQGSGLYEQYF,NA,TRBV2,NA,TRBJ2-7
TGCGCCAGCAGCCAAATAGTGGGTACGGAGCAGTTCTTC,CASSQIVGTEQFF,NA,TRBV4-3,few,TRBJ2-1
TGTGCCAGCAGCTTACGTACAGGGGGACCAGATACGCAGTATTTT,CASSLRTGGPDTQYF,TRBD1,TRBV11-3,NA,TRBJ2-3
TGCAGTGCTAGCCGCTCGGACGGTCCTAGCACAGATACGCAGTATTTT,CSASRSDGPSTDTQYF,NA,TRBV20-1,many,TRBJ2-3
TGTGCCAGCAGCTTAGTTTTCCGGTGGGGTGGTCGGTACGAGCAGTACTTC,CASSLVFRWGGRYEQYF,NA,TRBV11-2,NA,TRBJ2-7
TGCGCCAGCAGCCAAGTAAGCAGCTCTGGAAACACCATATATTTT,CASSQVSSSGNTIYF,NA,TRBV4-3,few,TRBJ1-3
TGTGCCAGCAGTTACTCGATTGGGCCCCAGTATTTT,CASSYSIGPQYF,NA,TRBV6-2/TRBV6-3,many,TRBJ2-3
TGCAGTGCTAGGGGGGCCTCCTACGAGCAGTACTTC,CSARGASYEQYF,NA,TRBV20-1,many,TRBJ2-7
TGTGCCATCAGTTTCCAGGGACGGCAGTACTTC,CAISFQGRQYF,NA,TRBV10-3,NA,TRBJ2-7
TGTGCCAGTAGTATAGCCGGGGGCGCCCAGCCCCAGCATTTT,CASSIAGGAQPQHF,NA,TRBV19,few,TRBJ1-5
TGTGCCAGCAGCTCTAGAATTCCGGGACAGGGGCCGATCACAGCTAACTATGGCTACACCTTC,CASSSRIPGQGPITANYGYTF,TRBD1,TRBV7-8,few,TRBJ1-2
TGCGCCAGCAGCCAAAGGATCCATCGTACAGATACGCAGTATTTT,CASSQRIHRTDTQYF,NA,TRBV4-3,NA,TRBJ2-3
TGTGCCAGCAGCCCCCGCAGGTACTATGGCTACACCTTC,CASSPRRYYGYTF,NA,TRBV14,NA,TRBJ1-2
TGTGCCAGCAGCTTAGCCCTCGGGGCCTACAATGAGCAGTTCTTC,CASSLALGAYNEQFF,NA,TRBV7-2,few,TRBJ2-1
TGTGCCAGCAGCCCCGCCGGAGGGGGATGGGCCAACGTCCTGACTTTC,CASSPAGGGWANVLTF,NA,TRBV7-9,many,TRBJ2-6
TGTGCCAGCAGCTTAGGGGCTAGGCAGCAAAAAGATACGCAGTATTTT,CASSLGARQQKDTQYF,NA,TRBV7-9,NA,TRBJ2-3
TGCAGTGCTAGACGTGGAGGGGGAAGGACTGACTCTGGAAACACCATATATTTT,CSARRGGGRTDSGNTIYF,NA,TRBV20-1,few,TRBJ1-3
TGCGCCAGCAGCCAAGATCTTCGGGGTAACACTGAAGCTTTCTTT,CASSQDLRGNTEAFF,NA,TRBV4-1,many,TRBJ1-1
TGTGCCAGCAGCGTTAGAGGGGCAGATACGCAGTATTTT,CASSVRGADTQYF,NA,TRBV7-8,few,TRBJ2-3